This T cell receptor (beta chain) came from a study of spatial heterogeneity in lung cancer. Study as a whole: Researchers sequenced follow-up PBMC samples if they had them, and these came a median of around two years after resection. Raw-read counts averaged over ten per unique TCR and UMI combination. Study results and limitations: Ubiquitous expanded tumor TCRs surfaced in blood more at resection than they did at follow-up.

This clonotype was seen a few times. The antigen is unknown. The germline CDR1 and CDR2 sequences are ENHRY and SYGVKD. With 3 bases removed from V and 1 base from J, the gap between germline ends came to 6 bases. The CDR3 loop spans 13 amino acids. Described time point: blood at routine non-recurrence follow-up after resection. On each TCR cDNA molecule, a unique molecular identifier was present. TCRdb recomputed calls from the 5' RACE reads with MiXCR, one row per CDR3 protein. The sample has fewer than 100,000 distinct CDR3 sequences, just under 20% seen once. The TCR sequence derives from a male donor with early-stage non-small cell lung cancer. The source was PBMCs, collected at follow-up. The chain has TRBV10-3 and TRBJ1-1; D call uncertain. The CDR3 protein is CAISDKGNTEAFF. For the CDR3, the DNA is TGTGCCATCAGTGATAAGGGGAACACTGAAGCTTTCTTT.